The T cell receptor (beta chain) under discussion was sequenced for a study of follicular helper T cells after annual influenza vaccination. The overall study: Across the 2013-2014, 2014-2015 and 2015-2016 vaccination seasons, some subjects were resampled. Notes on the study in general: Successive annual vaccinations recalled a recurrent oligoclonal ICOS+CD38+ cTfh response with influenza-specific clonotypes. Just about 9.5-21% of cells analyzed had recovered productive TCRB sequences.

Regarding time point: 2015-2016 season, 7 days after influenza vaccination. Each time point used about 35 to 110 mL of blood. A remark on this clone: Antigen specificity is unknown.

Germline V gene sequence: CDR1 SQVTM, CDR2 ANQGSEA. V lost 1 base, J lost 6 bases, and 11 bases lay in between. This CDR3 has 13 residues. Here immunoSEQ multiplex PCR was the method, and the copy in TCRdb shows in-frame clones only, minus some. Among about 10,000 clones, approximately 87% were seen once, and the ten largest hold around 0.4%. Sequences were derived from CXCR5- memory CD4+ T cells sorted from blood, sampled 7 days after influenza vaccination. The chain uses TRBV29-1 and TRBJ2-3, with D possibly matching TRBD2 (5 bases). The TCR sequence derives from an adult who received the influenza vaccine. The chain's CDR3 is CSVEGRLLDTQYF. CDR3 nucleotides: TGCAGCGTTGAAGGTCGACTATTGGATACGCAGTATTTT.